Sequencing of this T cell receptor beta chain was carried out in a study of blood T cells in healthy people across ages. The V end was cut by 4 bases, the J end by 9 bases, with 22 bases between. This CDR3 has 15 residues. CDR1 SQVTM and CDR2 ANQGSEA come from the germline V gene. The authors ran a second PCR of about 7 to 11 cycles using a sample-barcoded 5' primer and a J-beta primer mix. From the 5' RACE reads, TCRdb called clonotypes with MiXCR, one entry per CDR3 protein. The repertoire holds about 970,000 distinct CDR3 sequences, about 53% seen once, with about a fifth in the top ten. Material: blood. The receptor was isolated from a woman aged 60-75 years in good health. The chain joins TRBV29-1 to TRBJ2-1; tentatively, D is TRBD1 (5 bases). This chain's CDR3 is CSVGGDSRNSGEQFF. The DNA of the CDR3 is TGCAGCGTTGGCGGCGACAGCCGCAATAGTGGTGAGCAGTTCTTC.